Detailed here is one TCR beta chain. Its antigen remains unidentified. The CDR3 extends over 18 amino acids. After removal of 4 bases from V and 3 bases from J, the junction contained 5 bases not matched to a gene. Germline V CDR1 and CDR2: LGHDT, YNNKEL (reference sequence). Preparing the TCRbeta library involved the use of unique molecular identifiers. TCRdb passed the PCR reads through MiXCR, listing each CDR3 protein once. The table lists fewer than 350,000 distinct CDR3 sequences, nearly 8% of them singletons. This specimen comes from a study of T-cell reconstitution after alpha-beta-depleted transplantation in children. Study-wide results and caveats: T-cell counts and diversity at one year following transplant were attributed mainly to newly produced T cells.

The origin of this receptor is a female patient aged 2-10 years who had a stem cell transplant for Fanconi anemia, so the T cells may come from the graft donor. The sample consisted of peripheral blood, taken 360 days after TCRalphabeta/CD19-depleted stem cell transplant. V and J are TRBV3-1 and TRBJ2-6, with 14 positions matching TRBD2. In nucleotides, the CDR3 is TGTGCCAGCAGCCGATGGACTAGCGGGAGGAGTGGGGCCAACGTCCTGACTTTC. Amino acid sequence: CASSRWTSGRSGANVLTF.